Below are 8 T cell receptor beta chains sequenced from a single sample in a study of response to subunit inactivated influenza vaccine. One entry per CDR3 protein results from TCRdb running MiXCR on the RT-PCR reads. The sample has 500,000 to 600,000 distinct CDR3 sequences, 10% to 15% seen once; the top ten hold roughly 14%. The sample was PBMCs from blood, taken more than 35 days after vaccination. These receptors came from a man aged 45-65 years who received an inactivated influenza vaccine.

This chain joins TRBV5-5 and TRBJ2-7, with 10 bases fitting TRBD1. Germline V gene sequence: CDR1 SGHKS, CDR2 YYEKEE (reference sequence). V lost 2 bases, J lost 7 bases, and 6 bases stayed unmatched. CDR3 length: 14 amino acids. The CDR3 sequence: CASSFGQGELEQYF. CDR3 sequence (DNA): TGTGCCAGCAGCTTTGGACAGGGGGAGTTGGAGCAGTACTTC. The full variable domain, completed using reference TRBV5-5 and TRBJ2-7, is DAGVTQSPTHLIKTRGQQVTLRCSPISGHKSVSWYQQVLGQGPQFIFQYYEKEERGRGNFPDRFSARQFPNYSSELNVNALLLGDSALYLCASSFGQGELEQYFGPGTRLTVT.

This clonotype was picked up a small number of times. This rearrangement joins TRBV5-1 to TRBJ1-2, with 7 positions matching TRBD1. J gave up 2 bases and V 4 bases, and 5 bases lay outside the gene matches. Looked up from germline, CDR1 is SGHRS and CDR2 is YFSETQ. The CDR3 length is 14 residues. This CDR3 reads CASSPGQENYGYTF. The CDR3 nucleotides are TGCGCCAGCAGCCCCGGACAGGAGAACTATGGCTACACCTTC.

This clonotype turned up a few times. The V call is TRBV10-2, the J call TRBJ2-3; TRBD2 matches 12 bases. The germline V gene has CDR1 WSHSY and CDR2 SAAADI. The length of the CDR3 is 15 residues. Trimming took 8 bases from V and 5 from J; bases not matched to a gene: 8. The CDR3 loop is CASDQVLAGGDTQYF. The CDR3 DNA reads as TGCGCCAGCGACCAGGTACTAGCGGGAGGAGATACGCAGTATTTT.

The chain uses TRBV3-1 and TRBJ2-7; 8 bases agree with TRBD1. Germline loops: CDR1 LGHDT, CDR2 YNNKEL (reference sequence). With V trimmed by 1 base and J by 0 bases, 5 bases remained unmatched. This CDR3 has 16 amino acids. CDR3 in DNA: TGTGCCAGCAGCCAAGCACAGGGGGTACCCTCCTACGAGCAGTACTTC. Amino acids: CASSQAQGVPSYEQYF.

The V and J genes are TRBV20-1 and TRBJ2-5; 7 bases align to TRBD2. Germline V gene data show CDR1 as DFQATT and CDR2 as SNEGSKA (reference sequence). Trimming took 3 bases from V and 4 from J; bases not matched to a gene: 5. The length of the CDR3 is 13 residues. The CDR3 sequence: CSARGGRGETQYF. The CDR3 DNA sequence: TGCAGTGCTAGGGGCGGGAGAGGAGAGACCCAGTACTTC.

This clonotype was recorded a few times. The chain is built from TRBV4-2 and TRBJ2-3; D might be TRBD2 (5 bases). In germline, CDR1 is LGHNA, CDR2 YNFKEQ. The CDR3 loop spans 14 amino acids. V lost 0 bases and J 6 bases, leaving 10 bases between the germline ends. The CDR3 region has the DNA TGTGCCAGCAGCCAAGATCACGGGGTGGATACGCAGTATTTT. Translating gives CASSQDHGVDTQYF.

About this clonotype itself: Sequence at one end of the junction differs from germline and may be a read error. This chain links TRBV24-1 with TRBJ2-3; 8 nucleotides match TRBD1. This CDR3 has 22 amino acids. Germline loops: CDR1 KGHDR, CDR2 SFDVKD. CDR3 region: CATSDPAPDVKTGVLGTDTQYF. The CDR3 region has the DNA TGTGCGACCAGTGATCCAGCGCCCGATGTAAAGACAGGGGTCCTCGGCACAGATACGCAGTATTTT.

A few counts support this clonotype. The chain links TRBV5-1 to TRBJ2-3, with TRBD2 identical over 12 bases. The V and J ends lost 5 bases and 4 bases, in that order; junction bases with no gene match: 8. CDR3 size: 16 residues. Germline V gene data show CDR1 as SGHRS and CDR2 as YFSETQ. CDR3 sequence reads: CASSTASGRAADTQYF. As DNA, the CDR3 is TGCGCCAGCAGTACGGCTAGCGGGAGGGCAGCAGATACGCAGTATTTT.